This entry concerns a single T cell receptor (beta chain). This record belongs to a study of T-cell reconstitution after alpha-beta-depleted transplantation in children. There are 15 residues in the CDR3. In germline, CDR1 is MNHEY, CDR2 SVGEGT. The V end lost 2 bases, the J end lost 2 bases, and 13 bases lay between the germline ends. Unique molecular identifiers were incorporated when the TCRbeta library was constructed. Each CDR3 protein is one row after TCRdb ran MiXCR on the PCR reads. The top ten hold around 28% of the sample, which has approximately 430,000 distinct CDR3 sequences, roughly 16% seen once.

The rearrangement links TRBV6-2 or TRBV6-3 to TRBJ2-7; D is unresolved. Sequenced here: PBMCs, mostly from graft donor cells, sampled 360 days after TCRalphabeta/CD19-depleted stem cell transplant. The source is a boy under two years old who had a stem cell transplant for Wiskott-Aldrich syndrome, so the T cells may come from the graft donor. The CDR3 DNA reads TGTGCCAGCAGTTACGAACGCAGGTCGACCTACGAGCAGTACTTC. Protein sequence: CASSYERRSTYEQYF.